The 15 T cell receptor beta chains reported below all come from one sample, sequenced in a study of T cells in Graves' hyperthyroidism and ophthalmopathy. RNA transcripts provided the source from which TCR beta CDR3 regions were amplified. With the HTBI primer set, the TCR CDR3 went through a first round of RT-PCR. TCRdb used MiXCR to reprocess the multiplex PCR reads, holding one entry per CDR3 protein. The table shows around 660,000 distinct CDR3 sequences, with just under 45% occurring only once. Sequenced material: peripheral blood or thyroid tissue (not recorded which). These TCRs come from an adult man with Graves' disease, either hyperthyroidism or ophthalmopathy (not recorded which).

This chain connects TRBV2 to TRBJ1-1; D call uncertain. This CDR3 spans 14 amino acids. The V gene lost 8 bases and the J gene lost 3 bases, with 16 bases spanning the gap. Germline assignment: CDR1 SNHLY and CDR2 FYNNEI. This CDR3 is CASHRRRGDTEAFF. The CDR3 coding sequence is TGTGCCAGCCATAGGAGGCGCGGGGACACTGAAGCTTTCTTT. Drawing the rest from reference TRBV2 and TRBJ1-1, the complete variable domain is EPEVTQTPSHQVTQMGQEVILRCVPISNHLYFYWYRQILGQKVEFLVSFYNNEISEKSEIFDDQFSVERPDGSNFTLKIRSTKLEDSAMYFCASHRRRGDTEAFFGQGTRLTVV.

This clonotype was counted many times. The chain couples TRBV29-1 to TRBJ1-2; no clear D gene. CDR3 length: 13 residues. Germline values: CDR1 SQVTM, CDR2 ANQGSEA. The V end lost 5 bases, the J end lost 4 bases, and 14 bases lay between the germline ends. Here the CDR3 reads CSVPRGGLYGYTF. The CDR3 coding sequence is TGCAGCGTTCCCCGAGGAGGACTCTATGGCTACACCTTC.

As regards this clonotype: This may arise from a read error, as a much more abundant clone is one base away. The J gene is TRBJ2-7, the V gene TRBV20-1; the D gene is possibly TRBD2 (7 bases). This CDR3 has 15 residues. Germline CDR1 is DFQATT and CDR2 is SNEGSKA (reference sequence). The DNA of the CDR3 is TGCAGTGCTGGAGATGGGGGCGGGAGTTGGAACGAGCAGTACTTC. It codes for CSAGDGGGSWNEQYF.

This clonotype was seen a single time. It is likely a read error, because the conserved phenylalanine at the end of the CDR3 is missing. The chain links TRBV2 to TRBJ1-4; D possibly corresponds to TRBD1 (6 bases). The V and J ends lost 3 bases and 5 bases respectively, with 10 bases between them. The germline CDR1 and CDR2 sequences are SNHLY and FYNNEI. The CDR3 consists of 14 residues. CDR3 region: CASSDGGRNEKLFC. The CDR3 region has the DNA TGTGCCAGCAGTGACGGGGGGCGAAATGAAAAACTGTTTTGT.

Many counts were recorded for this clonotype. The chain couples TRBV2 to TRBJ2-2; D is ambiguous. The CDR3 sequence is 16 residues long. Germline CDR1 is SNHLY and CDR2 is FYNNEI. V lost 9 bases, J lost 4 bases, and 21 bases lay in between. CDR3 sequence (DNA): TGTGCCAGAGAGTGGCGTGCGGCTCGAGGCACCGGGGAGCTGTTTTTT. Residues: CAREWRAARGTGELFF.

The V and J genes are TRBV2 and TRBJ1-6; TRBD1 might be the D (6 bases). V gave up 5 bases and J gave up 6 bases, with 8 bases separating them. Per the germline V gene, CDR1 is SNHLY and CDR2 is FYNNEI. This CDR3 has 13 residues. CDR3 amino acids: CASSRDINSPLHF. CDR3 DNA sequence: TGTGCCAGCAGTCGGGACATTAATTCACCCCTCCACTTT.

This clonotype was counted between two and nine times. The chain carries TRBV20-1 and TRBJ2-2, with 7 bases lining up with TRBD1. This CDR3 has 13 amino acids. Germline V lookup: CDR1 DFQATT, CDR2 SNEGSKA (reference sequence). V was pared by 6 bases and J by 4 bases, with 5 bases of the junction left unmatched. The CDR3 loop reads CSATRQGTGELFF. Here the CDR3 DNA reads TGCAGTGCAACCCGACAGGGCACCGGGGAGCTGTTTTTT.

As concerns this clonotype: An end of the junction differs from the germline gene, which may be a read error. The rearrangement joins TRBV5-1 to TRBJ1-1; D perhaps matches TRBD1 (6 bases). Germline CDR1 SGHRS, CDR2 YFSETQ. There are 16 residues in the CDR3. The CDR3: CASSLVGRGRATEAFF. The CDR3 nucleotides read TGTGCCAGCAGCTTGGTTGGTCGGGGGCGGGCCACTGAAGCTTTCTTT.

V gene TRBV2 combines with J gene TRBJ1-3, with 9 bases fitting TRBD1. The CDR3 spans 19 residues. With 6 bases clipped from V and 3 bases from J, the junction kept 18 bases outside the gene matches. CDR1 and CDR2 from the germline V gene are SNHLY and FYNNEI. The CDR3 is CASRPTGTGKLVVGNTIYF. DNA of the CDR3: TGTGCCAGCAGACCCACCGGGACAGGGAAGTTGGTGGTTGGAAACACCATATATTTT.

This clonotype has a handful of counts. The chain couples TRBV20-1 to TRBJ1-1; D possibly corresponds to TRBD1 (5 bases). This CDR3 has 12 residues. CDR1 and CDR2 from the germline V gene are DFQATT and SNEGSKA (reference sequence). Trimming took off 2 bases at V and 6 bases at J, with 10 bases between the two ends. The CDR3 protein is CSARIRGSEAFF. Here the CDR3 DNA reads TGCAGTGCTAGAATAAGGGGCTCTGAAGCTTTCTTT.

The chain combines TRBV24-1 with TRBJ1-2; 7 nucleotides align to TRBD1. The CDR3 has 16 amino acids. Trimming took 9 bases from V and 5 from J; bases not matched to a gene: 17. CDR1 is KGHDR and CDR2 is SFDVKD in the germline V gene. Here the CDR3 reads CATDSIPDRKGYGYTF. The CDR3 coding sequence is TGTGCCACCGACTCTATCCCGGACAGGAAGGGGTATGGCTACACCTTC.

V and J are TRBV10-3 and TRBJ2-5; 7 bases fit TRBD1. The CDR3 is made up of 14 amino acids. Looked up from germline, CDR1 is ENHRY and CDR2 is SYGVKD. Trimming took 3 bases from V and 5 from J; bases not matched to a gene: 6. The CDR3 spells CAISDGQVGETQYF. As DNA, the CDR3 is TGTGCCATCAGTGACGGACAGGTCGGGGAGACCCAGTACTTC.

The chain couples TRBV5-4 to TRBJ2-7; possible D gene TRBD2, 5 bases. Germline V lookup: CDR1 SGHNT, CDR2 YYREEE (reference sequence). This CDR3 contains 13 residues. The ends were cut back, 4 bases at V and 5 bases at J, with 13 bases in the middle. CDR3 coding DNA: TGTGCCAGCAGCCCCAGATTGGGAGACGAGCAGTACTTC. This gives the protein CASSPRLGDEQYF.

Turning to this clonotype: This could be a read error, since a much larger clone is one nucleotide away. The DNA of the CDR3 is TGTGCCACCTCGACAGGCAATAGCAGTCAGCCCCAGCATTTT. It yields the protein CATSTGNSSQPQHF. The rearrangement links TRBV24-1 to TRBJ1-5; D possibly corresponds to TRBD1 (6 bases). CDR1 is KGHDR and CDR2 is SFDVKD in the germline V gene. The CDR3 extends over 14 amino acids.

This clonotype was found many times. This chain links TRBV2 with TRBJ2-7; D is perhaps TRBD2 (5 bases). The CDR3 consists of 11 residues. Germline V gene lookup returns CDR1 SNHLY and CDR2 FYNNEI. The V end was cut by 7 bases, the J end by 5 bases, with 9 bases between. In DNA form, the CDR3 reads TGTGCCAGCAAGGAGGTTGACGAGCAGTACTTC. Encoded protein: CASKEVDEQYF. The complete variable domain, with remaining parts taken from reference TRBV2 and TRBJ2-7, reads EPEVTQTPSHQVTQMGQEVILRCVPISNHLYFYWYRQILGQKVEFLVSFYNNEISEKSEIFDDQFSVERPDGSNFTLKIRSTKLEDSAMYFCASKEVDEQYFGPGTRLTVT.